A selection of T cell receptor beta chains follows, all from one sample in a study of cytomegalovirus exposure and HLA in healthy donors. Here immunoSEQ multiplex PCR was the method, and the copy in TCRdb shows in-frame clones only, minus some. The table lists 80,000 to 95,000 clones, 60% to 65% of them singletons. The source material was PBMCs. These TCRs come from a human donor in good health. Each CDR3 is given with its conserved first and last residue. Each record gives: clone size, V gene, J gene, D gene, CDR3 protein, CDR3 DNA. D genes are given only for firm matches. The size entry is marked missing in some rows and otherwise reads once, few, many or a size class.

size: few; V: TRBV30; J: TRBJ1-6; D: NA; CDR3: CAWSGRENSPLHF; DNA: TGTGCCTGGAGTGGCAGGGAAAATTCACCCCTCCACTTT
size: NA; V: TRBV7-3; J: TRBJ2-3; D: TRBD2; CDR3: CASSLRWASGGTDTQYF; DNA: TGTGCCAGCAGCTTAAGGTGGGCTAGCGGGGGCACAGATACGCAGTATTTT
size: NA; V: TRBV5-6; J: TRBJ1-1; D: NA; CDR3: CASSLRGTDTEAFF; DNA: TGTGCCAGCAGCTTGAGAGGAACGGACACTGAAGCTTTCTTT
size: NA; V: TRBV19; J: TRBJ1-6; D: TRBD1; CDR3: CASSARDSPNSPLHF; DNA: TGTGCCAGTAGTGCCAGGGACAGCCCGAATTCACCCCTCCACTTT
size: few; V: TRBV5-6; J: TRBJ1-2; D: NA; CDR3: CASSSTGSYTF; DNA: TGTGCCAGCAGCTCCACAGGTAGCTACACCTTC
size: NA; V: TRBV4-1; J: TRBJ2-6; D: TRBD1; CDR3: CASSQVDRAPGANVLTF; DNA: TGCGCCAGCAGCCAAGTGGACAGGGCCCCTGGGGCCAACGTCCTGACTTTC
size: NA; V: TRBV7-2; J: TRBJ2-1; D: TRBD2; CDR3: CASRNGGYNEQFF; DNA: TGTGCCAGCAGAAACGGGGGGTACAATGAGCAGTTCTTC
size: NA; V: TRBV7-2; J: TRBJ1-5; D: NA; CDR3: CASSYRENQPQHF; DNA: TGTGCCAGCAGCTACAGGGAGAATCAGCCCCAGCATTTT
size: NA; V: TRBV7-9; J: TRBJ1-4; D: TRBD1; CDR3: CASSPDRGRGGNEKLFF; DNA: TGTGCCAGCAGCCCCGACAGGGGACGAGGGGGCAATGAAAAACTGTTTTTT
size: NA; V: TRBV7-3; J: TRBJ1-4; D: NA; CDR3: CASSRSPNEKLFF; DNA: TGTGCCAGCAGCCGTAGTCCCAATGAAAAACTGTTTTTT
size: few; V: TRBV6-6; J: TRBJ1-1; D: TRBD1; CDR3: CVVLDRGGTEAFF; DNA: TGTGTCGTACTCGACAGGGGAGGTACTGAAGCTTTCTTT
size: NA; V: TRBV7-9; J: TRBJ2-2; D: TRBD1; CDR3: CASSLRTGGTGELFF; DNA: TGTGCCAGCAGCTTACGCACAGGGGGCACCGGGGAGCTGTTTTTT
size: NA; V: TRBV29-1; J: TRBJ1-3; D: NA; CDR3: CSVEGTAGNTIYF; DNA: TGCAGCGTTGAAGGGACAGCTGGAAACACCATATATTTT
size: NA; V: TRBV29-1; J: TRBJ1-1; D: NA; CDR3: CSGRMGHNTEAFF; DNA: TGCAGCGGGCGAATGGGACACAACACTGAAGCTTTCTTT
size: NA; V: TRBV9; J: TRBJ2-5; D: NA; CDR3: CASSPRGLAGGQETQYF; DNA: TGTGCCAGCAGCCCGCGAGGGTTGGCAGGCGGCCAAGAGACCCAGTACTTC
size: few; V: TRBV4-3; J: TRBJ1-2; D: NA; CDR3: CASSPSGLRINYGYTF; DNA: TGCGCCAGCAGCCCGTCGGGACTGCGGATTAACTATGGCTACACCTTC
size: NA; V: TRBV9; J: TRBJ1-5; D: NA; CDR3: CASGGEMGQPQHF; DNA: TGTGCCAGTGGGGGGGAGATGGGTCAGCCCCAGCATTTT
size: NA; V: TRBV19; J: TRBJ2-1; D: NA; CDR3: CASSISAGAHNEQFF; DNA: TGTGCCAGTAGTATCAGTGCGGGGGCCCACAATGAGCAGTTCTTC
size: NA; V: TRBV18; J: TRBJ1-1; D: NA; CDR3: CASSPHAENTEAFF; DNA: TGTGCCAGCTCACCACACGCAGAGAACACTGAAGCTTTCTTT
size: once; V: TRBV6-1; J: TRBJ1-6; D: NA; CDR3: CASSEEVQFISPPLHF; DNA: TGTGCCAGCAGTGAAGAAGTTCAGTTTATCTCTCCACCCCTCCACTTT
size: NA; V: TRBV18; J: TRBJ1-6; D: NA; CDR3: CASSPSGALNSPLHF; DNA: TGTGCCAGCTCACCAAGTGGAGCGCTTAATTCACCCCTCCACTTT
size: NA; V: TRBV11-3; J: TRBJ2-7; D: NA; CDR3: CASSLEQGDYEQYF; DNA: TGTGCCAGCAGCTTAGAACAGGGAGACTACGAGCAGTACTTC
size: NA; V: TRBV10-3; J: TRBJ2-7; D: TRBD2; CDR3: CATAAGDEQYF; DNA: TGTGCCACCGCAGCGGGAGACGAGCAGTACTTC
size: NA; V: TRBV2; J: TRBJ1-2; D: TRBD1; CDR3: CARATGGGTNYGYTF; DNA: TGTGCCAGAGCGACAGGGGGAGGGACTAACTATGGCTACACCTTC
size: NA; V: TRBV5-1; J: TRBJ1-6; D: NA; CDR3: CASSLTGKSYNSPLHF; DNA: TGCGCCAGCAGCTTGACAGGGAAGTCCTATAATTCACCCCTCCACTTT
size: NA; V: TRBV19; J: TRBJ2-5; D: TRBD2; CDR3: CASKRGADWETQYF; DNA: TGTGCCAGTAAGCGGGGGGCGGATTGGGAGACCCAGTACTTC
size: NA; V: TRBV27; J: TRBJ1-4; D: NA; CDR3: CASSLSWALIEEKLFF; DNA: TGTGCCAGCAGTTTATCCTGGGCTCTAATCGAGGAAAAACTGTTTTTT
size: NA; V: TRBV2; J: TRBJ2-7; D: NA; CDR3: CASSEGATYEQYF; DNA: TGTGCCAGCAGTGAGGGGGCTACCTACGAGCAGTACTTC
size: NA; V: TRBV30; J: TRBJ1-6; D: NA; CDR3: CAWSVLGGSYNSPLHF; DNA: TGTGCCTGGAGTGTATTGGGAGGGTCCTATAATTCACCCCTCCACTTT
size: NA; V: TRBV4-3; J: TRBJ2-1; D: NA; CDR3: CASSPNGDSYNEQFF; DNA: TGCGCCAGCAGCCCAAACGGTGACAGTTACAATGAGCAGTTCTTC
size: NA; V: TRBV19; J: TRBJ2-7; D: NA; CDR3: CASSIVDSYEQYF; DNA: TGTGCCAGTAGTATAGTTGACAGCTACGAGCAGTACTTC
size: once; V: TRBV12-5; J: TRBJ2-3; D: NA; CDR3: CASGLVTTDTQYF; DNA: TGTGCTAGTGGTCTAGTAACAACAGATACGCAGTATTTT
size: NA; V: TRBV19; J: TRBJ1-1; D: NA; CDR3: CATQGMNTEAFF; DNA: TGTGCCACCCAGGGGATGAACACTGAAGCTTTCTTT